Shown below are 24 T cell receptor beta chains from a single sample sequenced in a study of cytomegalovirus exposure and HLA in healthy donors (dated by TCRdb to about 2017). The library was obtained by the immunoSEQ multiplex PCR assay. A mixture of 60 forward primers for TCR Vbeta segments and 13 reverse primers for TCR Jbeta segments was used in the multiplex PCR. Here the immuneACCESS table is served through TCRdb, limited to in-frame sequences with V and J called. Missing clones are a known gap in these copies; in checked studies unresolved V genes cover under half, and the rest lacks a known reason. This sample holds 200,000 to 250,000 clones; roughly 87% were observed only once. The top ten constitute around 5% of the sample. Sequencing was performed on PBMCs. These receptor sequences come from a woman aged 40 to 50 in good health and CMV-seropositive.

The rearrangement uses TRBV4-2 and TRBJ2-5; 10 bases are shared with TRBD2. The CDR3 runs 19 residues. The V segment lost 3 bases and the J segment 2 bases; nucleotides outside the gene matches: 15. Germline V CDR1 and CDR2: LGHNA, YNFKEQ. CDR3 sequence reads: CASSQGNIGLAARQETQYF. The DNA for the CDR3 is TGTGCCAGCAGCCAGGGCAATATCGGACTAGCGGCTAGACAAGAGACCCAGTACTTC.

V is TRBV14 and J is TRBJ2-2; tentative D call: TRBD2 (6 bases). This CDR3 has 18 amino acids. The germline V gene has CDR1 SGHDN and CDR2 FVKESK. V was trimmed by 3 bases and J by 1 base, leaving 18 bases between them. DNA of the CDR3: TGTGCCAGCAGCCAGGTCTTTACCTGGGAGGAGAACACCGGGGAGCTGTTTTTT. Residues: CASSQVFTWEENTGELFF.

The chain carries TRBV5-1 and TRBJ1-1, with D possibly matching TRBD1 (6 bases). Trimming cost V 3 bases and J 3 bases, with 18 bases left between them. Germline V lookup: CDR1 SGHRS, CDR2 YFSETQ. The CDR3 contains 16 residues. The CDR3 here is CASSWLATGGHTEAFF. As DNA, the CDR3 is TGCGCCAGCAGCTGGTTGGCGACAGGTGGGCACACTGAAGCTTTCTTT.

This clone appeared once. This sequence joins TRBV29-1 and TRBJ2-7; 14 positions agree with TRBD2. Germline CDR1 SQVTM, CDR2 ANQGSEA. After removal of 8 bases from V and 3 bases from J, the junction contained 6 bases not matched to a gene. This CDR3 is built from 14 residues. CDR3 sequence reads: CSWGLAGVNYEQYF. CDR3 in DNA: TGCAGCTGGGGACTAGCGGGAGTTAACTACGAGCAGTACTTC.

The chain combines TRBV7-9 with TRBJ2-1, with 7 bases identical to TRBD2. The V gene end was trimmed by 8 bases and the J gene end by 6 bases; junction bases not matched to a gene: 10. The CDR3 is 14 amino acids. The germline V gene encodes CDR1 SEHNR and CDR2 FQNEAQ (reference sequence). CDR3 loop: CASFAEGGVNEQFF. The CDR3 DNA reads TGTGCCAGCTTCGCTGAGGGAGGGGTCAATGAGCAGTTCTTC.

The genes are TRBV7-9 and TRBJ1-1, with 9 bases fitting TRBD1. Germline CDR1 SEHNR, CDR2 FQNEAQ (reference sequence). V was clipped by 5 bases and J by 7 bases; unmatched bases: 17. The CDR3 contains 17 residues. CDR3 sequence (DNA): TGTGCCAGCAGCGGAATCGAACCGGGACAGGGCTATAGTGAAGCTTTCTTT. Translating it yields CASSGIEPGQGYSEAFF.

The chain uses TRBV6-1 and TRBJ1-1, with unresolved D. The germline gives CDR1 MNHNS, CDR2 SASEGT. The CDR3 loop spans 13 amino acids. Between the trimmed V and J ends, which lost 8 bases and 3 bases, there was a span of 13 bases. CDR3 sequence reads: CASCRVVDTEAFF. As DNA, the CDR3 is TGTGCCAGCTGTCGGGTAGTGGACACTGAAGCTTTCTTT.

The rearrangement uses TRBV7-9 and TRBJ1-1; D is ambiguous. The V and J ends lost 6 bases and 0 bases respectively, with 11 bases between them. The germline gives CDR1 SEHNR, CDR2 FQNEAQ (reference sequence). The CDR3 has 14 amino acids. CDR3 protein: CASRLREVNTEAFF. The CDR3 DNA reads as TGTGCCAGCAGATTGCGGGAAGTGAACACTGAAGCTTTCTTT.

This clone has only a few counts. The rearrangement uses TRBV10-2 and TRBJ2-2; TRBD2 matches 9 bases. The CDR3 consists of 15 residues. J gave up 7 bases and V 5 bases, and 8 bases lay outside the gene matches. The V gene's germline CDR1 is WSHSY and CDR2 SAAADI. DNA of the CDR3: TGCGCCAGCAGTCCTAGCGGGATTTCCTACGGGGAGCTGTTTTTT. Encoded protein: CASSPSGISYGELFF.

The chain joins TRBV9 to TRBJ2-5; perhaps TRBD1 as D (5 bases). The J call is in doubt because the DNA end fits TRBJ2-7 better. The CDR3 length is 14 residues. Germline V gives CDR1 SGDLS, CDR2 YYNGEE. CDR3: CASSVEGKTYEQYF. The DNA of the CDR3 is TGTGCCAGCAGCGTAGAGGGGAAAACCTACGAGCAGTACTTC.

This clone showed up just a few times. The V call is TRBV10-3, the J call TRBJ2-3; the match to TRBD2 covers 8 bases. The V segment lost 3 bases and the J segment 6 bases; nucleotides outside the gene matches: 14. The germline V gene has CDR1 ENHRY and CDR2 SYGVKD. The CDR3 length is 17 residues. The CDR3 DNA reads as TGTGCCATCAGTGATGTAAACCTCGGGGGGGCGGGTGATACGCAGTATTTT. It yields the protein CAISDVNLGGAGDTQYF.

V gene TRBV7-8 combines with J gene TRBJ1-1, with D possibly TRBD1 on 5 matching bases. Germline values: CDR1 SGHVS, CDR2 FQNEAQ. V was trimmed by 0 bases and J by 3 bases, leaving 17 bases between them. The CDR3 totals 17 residues. The CDR3, as DNA: TGTGCCAGCAGCTTAGCCTTTGGGGGGGGTTACGACACTGAAGCTTTCTTT. The encoded protein is CASSLAFGGGYDTEAFF.

The CDR3 coding sequence is TGTGCCAGTAGTGAAAAATTCAGGGGAATGAACACTGAAGCTTTCTTT. Translation gives CASSEKFRGMNTEAFF. This chain joins TRBV19 and TRBJ1-1, with D possibly TRBD1 on 6 matching bases. The CDR3 is 16 amino acids. Germline V gene data show CDR1 as LNHDA and CDR2 as SQIVND (reference sequence). V lost 5 bases, J lost 0 bases, and 16 bases lay in between. The complete variable domain, with remaining parts taken from reference TRBV19 and TRBJ1-1, reads DGGITQSPKYLFRKEGQNVTLSCEQNLNHDAMYWYRQDPGQGLRLIYYSQIVNDFQKGDIAEGYSVSREKKESFPLTVTSAQKNPTAFYLCASSEKFRGMNTEAFFGQGTRLTVV.

CDR3 residues: CASSPDRANTEAFF. The CDR3 DNA reads TGTGCCAGCAGTCCGGACAGGGCGAACACTGAAGCTTTCTTT. The chain combines TRBV27 with TRBJ1-1; 8 bases fit TRBD1. Losses at the gene ends were 5 bases for V and 1 base for J; bases not matched to a gene: 3. From germline, CDR1 is MNHEY and CDR2 SMNVEV (reference sequence). This CDR3 spans 14 amino acids.

The chain links TRBV29-1 to TRBJ1-2; D gene ambiguous. This CDR3 is 12 amino acids long. Trimming left V 1 base short and J 7 bases short, with 10 bases between. From germline, CDR1 is SQVTM and CDR2 ANQGSEA. This CDR3 is CSVEVSKRGYTF. Written as DNA, the CDR3 is TGCAGCGTTGAAGTTAGTAAGCGTGGCTACACCTTC.

The chain links TRBV11-3 to TRBJ2-3, with 15 bases identical to TRBD2. The CDR3 spans 18 residues. Unmatched junction bases numbered 6, after V lost 5 bases and J lost 0 bases. CDR1 and CDR2 (germline): SGHNT, YENEEA. In nucleotides, the CDR3 is TGTGCCAGCAGCACCGGGACTAGCGGGGGGCAAAGCACAGATACGCAGTATTTT. Residues: CASSTGTSGGQSTDTQYF.

V gene TRBV30 combines with J gene TRBJ1-3; the match to TRBD1 covers 7 bases. CDR3 size: 15 residues. Germline CDR1 reads GTSNPN; CDR2 reads SVGIG (reference sequence). The junction had 8 bases not matched to a gene; V was cut back by 1 base and J by 5 bases. CDR3 DNA sequence: TGTGCCTGGAGTGCCCCAGGGGGAGTAAGAAACACCATATATTTT. It encodes CAWSAPGGVRNTIYF.

The CDR3 reads CAISEGVGNTIYF. The CDR3 DNA reads TGTGCCATCAGTGAAGGGGTTGGAAACACCATATATTTT. This chain joins TRBV10-3 and TRBJ1-3; weak D call: TRBD1 (5 bases). Germline lookup yields CDR1 ENHRY and CDR2 SYGVKD. Deletions cut 3 bases from V and 3 bases from J, with 6 bases between. CDR3 length equals 13 residues.

The chain employs TRBV10-3 and TRBJ2-1, with 9 positions matching TRBD1. This CDR3 comprises 15 residues. J was trimmed by 9 bases and V by 3 bases; bases with no gene match: 9. Germline V gene data show CDR1 as ENHRY and CDR2 as SYGVKD. CDR3: CAISDTGTGYTEQFF. The CDR3 DNA follows: TGTGCCATCAGTGATACCGGGACAGGGTATACTGAGCAGTTCTTC.

This sequence joins TRBV19 and TRBJ2-7; D is ambiguous. Germline V gives CDR1 LNHDA, CDR2 SQIVND (reference sequence). V was clipped by 5 bases and J by 2 bases, with 13 bases between them. This CDR3 has 14 amino acids. CDR3: CASSSQAMTYEQYF. The CDR3 bases are TGTGCCAGTAGTTCCCAGGCTATGACCTACGAGCAGTACTTC.

As regards this clone: One junction end disagrees with the germline gene, perhaps due to a read error. This chain uses TRBV7-9 with TRBJ2-2; no firm D call. The length of the CDR3 is 14 residues. Germline CDR1 and CDR2: SEHNR and FQNEAQ (reference sequence). CDR3 residues: CSSSLSASTGELFF. The CDR3 coding sequence is TGTTCCAGCAGCTTATCCGCTAGTACCGGGGAGCTGTTTTTT. The entire variable domain, with the rest obtained from reference TRBV7-9 and TRBJ2-2, is as follows: DTGVSQNPRHKITKRGQNVTFRCDPISEHNRLYWYRQTLGQGPEFLTYFQNEAQLEKSRLLSDRFSAERPKGSFSTLEIQRTEQGDSAMYLCSSSLSASTGELFFGEGSRLTVL.

The genes are TRBV7-2 and TRBJ1-2; 11 nucleotides align to TRBD1. There are 16 residues in the CDR3. Germline V gene sequence: CDR1 SGHTA, CDR2 FQGNSA. J was trimmed by 7 bases and V by 5 bases; bases with no gene match: 12. CDR3 coding DNA: TGTGCCAGCAGCCTCAATACAGGACAGGGGGCGGTTGGCTACACCTTC. Translated, it gives CASSLNTGQGAVGYTF.

The chain couples TRBV29-1 to TRBJ1-5; D possibly corresponds to TRBD1 (6 bases). The CDR3 covers 14 residues. Germline V lookup: CDR1 SQVTM, CDR2 ANQGSEA. Trimming took off 2 bases at V and 2 bases at J, with 10 bases between the two ends. CDR3 coding DNA: TGCAGCGTTGAAATGGGGGGGCGCAATCAGCCCCAGCATTTT. This sequence encodes CSVEMGGRNQPQHF. The full variable domain, completed using reference TRBV29-1 and TRBJ1-5, is SAVISQKPSRDICQRGTSLTIQCQVDSQVTMMFWYRQQPGQSLTLIATANQGSEATYESGFVIDKFPISRPNLTFSTLTVSNMSPEDSSIYLCSVEMGGRNQPQHFGDGTRLSIL.

This chain uses TRBV6-6 with TRBJ1-1; 10 bases fit TRBD1. This CDR3 is 14 amino acids long. CDR1 and CDR2 from the germline V gene are MNHNY and SVGAGI (reference sequence). Unmatched junction bases numbered 5, after V lost 3 bases and J lost 7 bases. The CDR3 protein is CASSYPTGGGEAFF. DNA for the CDR3: TGTGCCAGCAGTTATCCGACAGGGGGCGGTGAAGCTTTCTTT.